Sequencing of this T cell receptor beta chain was carried out in a study of blood T cell repertoires in COVID-19. On the study more broadly: Samples taken during acute and convalescent COVID-19 were collected in the United States, Italy and Spain.

CDR1 is LNHDA, CDR2 SQIVND, per germline (reference sequence). There are 15 residues in the CDR3. V gave up 7 bases and J gave up 0 bases, with 10 bases separating them. Generated by immunoSEQ multiplex PCR, the TCRdb table keeps only in-frame clones and is missing some. The sample has approximately 100,000 clones, about 84% seen once; the top ten hold about 10%. The clonotype comes from a woman over 75 with acute or convalescent COVID-19. The sequenced sample consisted of peripheral blood. The chain has TRBV19 and TRBJ1-6; the D is unclear. The CDR3: CASTAGSSYNSPLHF. The DNA for the CDR3 is TGTGCCAGTACCGCAGGAAGCTCCTATAATTCACCCCTCCACTTT.